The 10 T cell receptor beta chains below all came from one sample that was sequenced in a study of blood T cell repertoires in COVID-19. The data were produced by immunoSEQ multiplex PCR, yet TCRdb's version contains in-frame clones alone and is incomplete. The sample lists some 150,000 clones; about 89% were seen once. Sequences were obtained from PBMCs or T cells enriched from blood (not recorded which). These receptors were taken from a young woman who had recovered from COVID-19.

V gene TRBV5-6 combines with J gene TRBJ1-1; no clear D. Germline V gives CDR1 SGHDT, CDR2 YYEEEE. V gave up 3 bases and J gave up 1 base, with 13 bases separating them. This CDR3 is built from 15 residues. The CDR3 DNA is TGTGCCAGCAGCTCGTTACAGAGATGGAACACTGAAGCTTTCTTT. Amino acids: CASSSLQRWNTEAFF.

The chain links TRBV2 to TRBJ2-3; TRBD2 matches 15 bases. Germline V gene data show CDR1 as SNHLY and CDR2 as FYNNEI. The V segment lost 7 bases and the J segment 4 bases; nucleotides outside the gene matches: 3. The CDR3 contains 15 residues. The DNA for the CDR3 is TGTGCCAGCACGGGACTAGCGGGAGGTGCAGATACGCAGTATTTT. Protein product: CASTGLAGGADTQYF.

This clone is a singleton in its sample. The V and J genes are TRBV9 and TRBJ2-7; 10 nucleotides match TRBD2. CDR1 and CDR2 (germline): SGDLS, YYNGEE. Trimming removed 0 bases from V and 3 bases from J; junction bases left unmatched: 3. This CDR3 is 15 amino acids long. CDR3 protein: CASSVGVAGGYEQYF. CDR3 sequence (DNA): TGTGCCAGCAGCGTAGGAGTAGCGGGGGGCTACGAGCAGTACTTC.

This CDR3 reads CASSLGASEAFF. The CDR3 DNA follows: TGTGCCAGCAGCTTGGGGGCCTCTGAAGCTTTCTTT. The genes are TRBV2 and TRBJ1-1; D perhaps matches TRBD1 (6 bases). The CDR3 loop spans 12 amino acids. The V and J ends lost 6 bases and 6 bases respectively, with 11 bases between them. Germline loops: CDR1 SNHLY, CDR2 FYNNEI.

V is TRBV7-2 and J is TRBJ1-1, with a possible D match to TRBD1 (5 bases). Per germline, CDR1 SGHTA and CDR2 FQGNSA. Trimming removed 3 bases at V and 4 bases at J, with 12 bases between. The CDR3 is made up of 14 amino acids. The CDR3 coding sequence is TGTGCCAGCAGCTTTAAACCGGGGGGCACTGAAGCTTTCTTT. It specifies CASSFKPGGTEAFF.

The CDR3: CASSSPTGDGANVLTF. In DNA, the CDR3 is TGTGCCAGCAGCTCACCGACAGGGGACGGGGCCAACGTCCTGACTTTC. The V call is TRBV5-4, the J call TRBJ2-6, with 8 positions matching TRBD1. V gave up 3 bases and J gave up 4 bases; unmatched junction bases: 6. This CDR3 contains 16 residues. The germline CDR1 and CDR2 sequences are SGHNT and YYREEE (reference sequence).

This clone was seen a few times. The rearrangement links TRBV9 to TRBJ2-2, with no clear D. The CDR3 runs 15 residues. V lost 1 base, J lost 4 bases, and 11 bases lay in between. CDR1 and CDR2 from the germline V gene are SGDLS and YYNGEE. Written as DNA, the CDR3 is TGTGCCAGCAGCGTAATTCAGGAATCCACCGGGGAGCTGTTTTTT. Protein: CASSVIQESTGELFF.

This CDR3 reads CASRRTSGSRYF. As DNA, the CDR3 is TGTGCCAGCAGGCGGACTAGCGGGTCGCGGTACTTC. The gene calls are TRBV28 and TRBJ2-7, with TRBD2 matching 11 bases. Germline V CDR1 and CDR2: MDHEN, SYDVKM. With 6 bases clipped from V and 12 bases from J, the junction kept 7 bases outside the gene matches. CDR3 length: 12 amino acids.

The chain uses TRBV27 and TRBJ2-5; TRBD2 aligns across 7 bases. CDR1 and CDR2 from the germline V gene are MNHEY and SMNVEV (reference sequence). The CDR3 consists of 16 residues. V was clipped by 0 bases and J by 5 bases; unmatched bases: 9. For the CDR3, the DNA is TGTGCCAGCAGTTTATCGAGGCTAGCGGTCGGGGAGACCCAGTACTTC. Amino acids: CASSLSRLAVGETQYF.

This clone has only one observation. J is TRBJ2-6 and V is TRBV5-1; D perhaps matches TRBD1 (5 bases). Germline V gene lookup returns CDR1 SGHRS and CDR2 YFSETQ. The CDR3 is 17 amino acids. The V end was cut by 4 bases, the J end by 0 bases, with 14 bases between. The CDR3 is CASSIQVRSSGANVLTF. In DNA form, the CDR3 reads TGCGCCAGCAGCATACAGGTACGCTCCTCTGGGGCCAACGTCCTGACTTTC.